This TCR beta chain derives from a study of identical twins. This clonotype was picked up a small number of times. Its target is not known. From germline, CDR1 is SEHNR and CDR2 FQNEAQ (reference sequence). This CDR3 has 14 residues. Trimming removed 4 bases at V and 1 base at J, with 10 bases between. Study observations and caveats: A lower insertion count was a feature of abundant cord blood beta clonotypes, with no such feature in memory repertoires. For monozygotic twins, models underestimated out-of-frame TCR alpha sharing.

Donors uniformly comprised healthy Caucasians. cDNA molecules carried unique molecular identifiers, and template switching added a universal primer site. TCRdb re-called the 5' RACE reads through MiXCR, storing one row per CDR3 protein. The sample shows approximately 350,000 distinct CDR3 sequences, roughly 12% of them seen only once. The same sample was also studied in work on yellow fever vaccine responses in identical twins.

The TCR sequence derives from a woman younger than 30 in good health. The J gene is TRBJ2-5, the V gene TRBV7-9, with D possibly being TRBD1 (6 bases). Sequencing used CD8+ T cells sorted from blood. The CDR3 sequence: CASSSQGSQETQYF. CDR3 coding DNA: TGTGCCAGCAGCTCACAGGGCTCCCAAGAGACCCAGTACTTC. The full variable domain, completed using reference TRBV7-9 and TRBJ2-5, is DTGVSQNPRHKITKRGQNVTFRCDPISEHNRLYWYRQTLGQGPEFLTYFQNEAQLEKSRLLSDRFSAERPKGSFSTLEIQRTEQGDSAMYLCASSSQGSQETQYFGPGTRLLVL.